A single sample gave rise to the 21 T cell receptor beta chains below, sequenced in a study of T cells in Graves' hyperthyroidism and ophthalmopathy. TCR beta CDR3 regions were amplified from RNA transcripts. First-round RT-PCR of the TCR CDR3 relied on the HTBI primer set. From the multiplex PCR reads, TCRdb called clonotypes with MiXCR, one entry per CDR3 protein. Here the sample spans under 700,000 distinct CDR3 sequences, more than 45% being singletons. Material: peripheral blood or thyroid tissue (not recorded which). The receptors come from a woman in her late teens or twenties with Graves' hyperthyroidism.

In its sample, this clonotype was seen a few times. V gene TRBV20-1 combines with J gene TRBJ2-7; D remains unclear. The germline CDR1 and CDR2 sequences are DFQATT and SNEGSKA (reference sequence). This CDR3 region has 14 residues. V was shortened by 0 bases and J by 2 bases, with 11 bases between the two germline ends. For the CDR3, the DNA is TGCAGTGCTAGAGATCCCAGGCGAACCTACGAGCAGTACTTC. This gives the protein CSARDPRRTYEQYF.

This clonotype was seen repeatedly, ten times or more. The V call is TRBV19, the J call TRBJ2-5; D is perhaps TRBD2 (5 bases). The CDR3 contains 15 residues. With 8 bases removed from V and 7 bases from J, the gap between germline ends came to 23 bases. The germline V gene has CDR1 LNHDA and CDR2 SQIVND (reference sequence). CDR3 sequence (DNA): TGTGCCAGTCGTCCACCGGGATCCGCCAGCGGGACCCAGTACTTC. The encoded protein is CASRPPGSASGTQYF.

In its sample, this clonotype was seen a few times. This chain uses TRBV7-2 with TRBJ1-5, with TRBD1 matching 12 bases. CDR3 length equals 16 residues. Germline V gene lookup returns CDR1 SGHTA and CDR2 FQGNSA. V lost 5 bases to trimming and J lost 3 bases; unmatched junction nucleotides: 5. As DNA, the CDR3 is TGTGCCAGCAGCGACCGGGACAGGGGGCCCAATCAGCCCCAGCATTTT. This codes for CASSDRDRGPNQPQHF.

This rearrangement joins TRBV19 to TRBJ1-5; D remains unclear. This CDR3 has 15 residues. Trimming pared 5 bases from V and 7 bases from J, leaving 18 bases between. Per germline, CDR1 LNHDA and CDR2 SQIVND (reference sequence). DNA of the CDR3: TGTGCCAGTAGTCCCCGGGGTTGGCTCAGACAGCCCCAGCATTTT. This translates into CASSPRGWLRQPQHF.

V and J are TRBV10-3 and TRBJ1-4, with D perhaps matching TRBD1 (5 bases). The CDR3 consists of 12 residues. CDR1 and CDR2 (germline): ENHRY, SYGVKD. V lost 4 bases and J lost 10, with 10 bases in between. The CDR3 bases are TGTGCCATCAGTGGGGACGTTGGAAAACTGTTTTTT. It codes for CAISGDVGKLFF.

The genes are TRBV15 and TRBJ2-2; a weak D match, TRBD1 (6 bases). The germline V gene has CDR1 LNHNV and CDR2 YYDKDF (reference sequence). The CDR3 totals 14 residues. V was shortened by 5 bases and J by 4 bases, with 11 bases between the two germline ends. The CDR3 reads CATSASRGTGELFF. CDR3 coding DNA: TGTGCCACCAGCGCATCCAGGGGCACCGGGGAGCTGTTTTTT.

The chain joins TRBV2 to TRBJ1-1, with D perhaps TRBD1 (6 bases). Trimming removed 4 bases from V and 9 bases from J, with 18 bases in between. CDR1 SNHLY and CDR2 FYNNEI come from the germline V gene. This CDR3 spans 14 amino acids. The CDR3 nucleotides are TGTGCCAGCAGTGGGGAGTGGGGGGCCCCGAAAGCTTTCTTT. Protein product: CASSGEWGAPKAFF. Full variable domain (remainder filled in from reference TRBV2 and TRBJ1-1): EPEVTQTPSHQVTQMGQEVILRCVPISNHLYFYWYRQILGQKVEFLVSFYNNEISEKSEIFDDQFSVERPDGSNFTLKIRSTKLEDSAMYFCASSGEWGAPKAFFGQGTRLTVV.

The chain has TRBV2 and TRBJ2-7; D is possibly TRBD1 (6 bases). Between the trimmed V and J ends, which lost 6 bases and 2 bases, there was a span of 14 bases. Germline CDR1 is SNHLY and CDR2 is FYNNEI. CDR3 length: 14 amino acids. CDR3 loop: CASRTPGTTYEQYF. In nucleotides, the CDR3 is TGTGCCAGCAGAACCCCCGGGACAACCTACGAGCAGTACTTC.

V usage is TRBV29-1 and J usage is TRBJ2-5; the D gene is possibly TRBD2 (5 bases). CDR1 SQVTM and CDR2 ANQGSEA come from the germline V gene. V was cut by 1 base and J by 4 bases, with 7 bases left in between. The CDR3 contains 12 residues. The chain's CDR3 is CSVEGGVETQYF. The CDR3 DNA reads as TGCAGCGTTGAAGGGGGAGTAGAGACCCAGTACTTC.

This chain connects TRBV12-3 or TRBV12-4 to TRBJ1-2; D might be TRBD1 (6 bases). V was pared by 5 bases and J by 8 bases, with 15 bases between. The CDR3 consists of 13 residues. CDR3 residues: CASSLSSQGGYTF. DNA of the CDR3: TGTGCCAGCAGTCTAAGCTCCCAGGGGGGCTACACCTTC.

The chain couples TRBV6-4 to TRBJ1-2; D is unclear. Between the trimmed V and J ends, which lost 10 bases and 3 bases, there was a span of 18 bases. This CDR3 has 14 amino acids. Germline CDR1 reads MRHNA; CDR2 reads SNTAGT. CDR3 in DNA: TGTGCCATCAGGCAGGCGCAGACTTACTATGGCTACACCTTC. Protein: CAIRQAQTYYGYTF.

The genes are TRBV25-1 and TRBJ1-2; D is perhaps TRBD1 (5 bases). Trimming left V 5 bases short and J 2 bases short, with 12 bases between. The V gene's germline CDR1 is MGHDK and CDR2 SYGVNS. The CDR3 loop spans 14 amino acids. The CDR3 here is CASSSYGGNYGYTF. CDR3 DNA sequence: TGTGCCAGCAGTTCTTACGGGGGAAACTATGGCTACACCTTC.

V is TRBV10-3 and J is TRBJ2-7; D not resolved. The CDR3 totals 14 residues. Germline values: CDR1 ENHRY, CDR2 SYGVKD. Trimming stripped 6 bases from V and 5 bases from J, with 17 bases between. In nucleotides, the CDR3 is TGTGCCATCAGGGACCTTGTTAGCAACCACGAGCAGTACTTC. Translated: CAIRDLVSNHEQYF.

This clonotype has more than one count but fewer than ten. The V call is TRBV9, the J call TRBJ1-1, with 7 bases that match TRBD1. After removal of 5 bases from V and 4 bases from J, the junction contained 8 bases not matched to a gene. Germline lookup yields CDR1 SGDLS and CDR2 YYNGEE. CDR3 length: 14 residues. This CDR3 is CASSLLTGSTEAFF. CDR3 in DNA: TGTGCCAGCAGTCTATTGACAGGGAGCACTGAAGCTTTCTTT. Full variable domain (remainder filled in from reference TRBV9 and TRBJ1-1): DSGVTQTPKHLITATGQRVTLRCSPRSGDLSVYWYQQSLDQGLQFLIQYYNGEERAKGNILERFSAQQFPDLHSELNLSSLELGDSALYFCASSLLTGSTEAFFGQGTRLTVV.

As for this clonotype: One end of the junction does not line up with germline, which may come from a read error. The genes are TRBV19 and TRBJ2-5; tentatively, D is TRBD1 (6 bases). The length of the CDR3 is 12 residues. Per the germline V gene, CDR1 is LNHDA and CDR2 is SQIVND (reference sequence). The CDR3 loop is CASSRGKEAQYF. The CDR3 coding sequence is TGTGCCAGTAGCAGGGGAAAAGAGGCCCAGTACTTC.

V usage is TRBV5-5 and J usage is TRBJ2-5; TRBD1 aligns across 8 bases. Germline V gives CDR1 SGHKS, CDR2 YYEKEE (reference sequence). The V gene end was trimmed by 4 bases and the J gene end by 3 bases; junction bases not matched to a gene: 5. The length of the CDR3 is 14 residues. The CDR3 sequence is CASSTETGEETQYF. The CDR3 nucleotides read TGTGCCAGCAGCACAGAGACAGGGGAAGAGACCCAGTACTTC. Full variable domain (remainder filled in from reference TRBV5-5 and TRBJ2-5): DAGVTQSPTHLIKTRGQQVTLRCSPISGHKSVSWYQQVLGQGPQFIFQYYEKEERGRGNFPDRFSARQFPNYSSELNVNALLLGDSALYLCASSTETGEETQYFGPGTRLLVL.

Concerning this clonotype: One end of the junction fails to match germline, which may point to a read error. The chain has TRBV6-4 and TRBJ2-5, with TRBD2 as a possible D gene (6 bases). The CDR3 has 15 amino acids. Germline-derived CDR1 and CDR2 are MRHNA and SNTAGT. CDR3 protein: CASSYSTGSRETQYF. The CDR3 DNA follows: TGTGCCAGCAGTTACTCGACCGGGAGCAGGGAGACCCAGTACTTC.

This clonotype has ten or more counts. The chain's CDR3 is CATSDRDRGETQYF. In DNA, the CDR3 is TGTGCCACCAGTGATCGGGACAGAGGGGAGACCCAGTACTTC. The chain has TRBV24-1 and TRBJ2-5; 7 nucleotides line up with TRBD1. The germline CDR1 and CDR2 sequences are KGHDR and SFDVKD. Unmatched junction bases numbered 5, after V lost 3 bases and J lost 5 bases. This CDR3 region has 14 residues.

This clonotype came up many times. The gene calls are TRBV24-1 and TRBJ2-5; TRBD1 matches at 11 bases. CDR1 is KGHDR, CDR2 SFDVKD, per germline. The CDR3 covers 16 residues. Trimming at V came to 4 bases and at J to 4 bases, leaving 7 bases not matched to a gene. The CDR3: CATSDHGQGATETQYF. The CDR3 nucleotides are TGTGCCACCAGTGACCACGGACAGGGGGCAACAGAGACCCAGTACTTC.

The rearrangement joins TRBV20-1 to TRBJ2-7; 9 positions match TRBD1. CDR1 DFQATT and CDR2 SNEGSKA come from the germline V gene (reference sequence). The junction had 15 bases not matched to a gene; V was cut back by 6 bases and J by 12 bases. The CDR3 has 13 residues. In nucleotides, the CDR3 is TGCAGTGCCAACCGGGACAGGGCTGACAGTTGGTACTTC. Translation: CSANRDRADSWYF.

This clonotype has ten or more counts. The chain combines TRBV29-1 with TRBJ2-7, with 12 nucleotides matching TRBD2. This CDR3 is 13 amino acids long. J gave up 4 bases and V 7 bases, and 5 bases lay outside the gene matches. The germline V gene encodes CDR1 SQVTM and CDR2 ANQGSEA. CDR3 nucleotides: TGCAGCGGGACTAGCGGGACAGCTTACGAGCAGTACTTC. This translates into CSGTSGTAYEQYF.